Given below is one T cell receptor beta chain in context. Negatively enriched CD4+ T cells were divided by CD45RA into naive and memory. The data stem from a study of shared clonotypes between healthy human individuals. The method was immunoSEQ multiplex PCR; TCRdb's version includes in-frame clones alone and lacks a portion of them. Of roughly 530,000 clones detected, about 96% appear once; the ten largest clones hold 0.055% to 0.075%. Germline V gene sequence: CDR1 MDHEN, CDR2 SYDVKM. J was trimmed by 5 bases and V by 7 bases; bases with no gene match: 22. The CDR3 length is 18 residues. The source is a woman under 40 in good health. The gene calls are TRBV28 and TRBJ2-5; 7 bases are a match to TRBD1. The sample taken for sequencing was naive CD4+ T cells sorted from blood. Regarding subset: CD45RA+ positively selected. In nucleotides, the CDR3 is TGTGCCAGCAAAAAAGAATTTGTAGCTTGGGGGACAGTGGAGACCCAGTACTTC. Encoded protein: CASKKEFVAWGTVETQYF.